This T cell receptor beta chain is from a study of graft-versus-host responses after intestinal transplantation (dated by TCRdb to the early 2020s). As for the study more broadly: Multivisceral, liver-intestinal, or isolated intestinal transplants were received by the recipients. All recipients received anti-thymocyte globulin induction followed by maintenance tacrolimus and steroids for around 3 years. Alloreactive clones were identified by sequencing pre-transplant mixed lymphocyte reaction products and comparing them with unstimulated pre-transplant donor and recipient T cells. Samples from a few later patients were sequenced in-house on an Illumina MiSeq with MiXCR processing rather than by the commercial service. The cohort enrolled some 24 intestinal transplant recipients, one of whom was a retransplant, and a few patients without pretransplant specimens were excluded. After intestinal transplantation, graft-versus-host and host-versus-graft alloreactive T cell clones in the graft, circulation and bone marrow were tracked using bulk TCR-beta CDR3 sequencing. A peak of at least 4% donor T cells among recipient peripheral blood mononuclear cells was the definition used for donor T cell macrochimerism.

Turning to this clone: There is no known antigen for this receptor. Base quality data are lacking; no much larger clone is found one base away. In the same sample, other DNA sequences code for this CDR3.

Here is what the overall study found, with its caveats: The relatively low number and heterogeneity of intestinal transplant patients limited the conclusions. GvH clones turned up in recipient bone marrow, with some appearing earlier in ileal mucosa or blood, a pattern consistent with an intestinal mucosal origin. Early after transplant, declines in HvG clones were associated with peak levels of circulating GvH clones. Patients with donor T cell macrochimerism had high GvH to HvG T cell clonal ratios in their allografts.

Libraries were made using the immunoSEQ multiplex PCR assay. For most patients, genomic DNA was isolated with the Qiagen DNeasy Blood and Tissue Kit and shipped frozen to Adaptive Biotechnologies for TCR sequencing. High-throughput TCR-beta CDR3 sequencing of genomic DNA from most patients was performed by Adaptive Biotechnologies. As for the authors' bioinformatics: TCR sequencing data for over 15 patients were retrieved from Adaptive's ImmunoSEQ software; a few other patients were processed with MiXCR and VDJtools. To correct CD4 versus CD8 sorting errors, sequences present in both subsets at a frequency ratio below 5:1 were removed. Because the origin of CDR3 nucleotide sequences shared between donor and recipient could not be assigned, those sequences were removed. At least 2-fold expansion over unstimulated cells and a minimum CFSE-low frequency of 0.002% (template counts) or 0.001% (read counts) were required for clones to be classified as alloreactive. Clones detected in sequenced pre-transplant spleen, lymph node, or MLR CFSE-low populations of the donor or recipient were defined as mappable. Cumulative frequency of alloreactive clones was calculated as a percentage of all sequences weighted by copy number. Entries here come from immuneACCESS through TCRdb and include only in-frame sequences with V and J called. Some clones fail to appear in such tables; in the studies checked, an unresolved V gene covers under half of the shortfall, and the cause of the remainder is unknown. The DNA was the basis for D and trimming; V, J and clone size are from that table. In this sample the table shows some 120,000 clones, roughly nine tenths of which occur a single time. Under 0.2% of the sample is in the top ten clones.

V gives up 1 base and J gives up 0 bases, and the segment between their germline ends measures 7 bases. Reading the germline V gene (reference sequence) gives CDR1 GTSNPN and CDR2 SVGIG. Measured from the cysteine to the phenylalanine, the CDR3 is 14 residues long. Only the CDR3 DNA stays, 42 bases, in frame from base 1. Interpreted using the paper, the time point label stands for: cells obtained before transplantation from donor or recipient. CD3+CD4+ and CD3+CD8+ populations were FACS-sorted from unstimulated pre-transplant donor and recipient cells taken from spleen or lymph nodes. The chain couples TRBV30 to TRBJ1-5, with the D gene uncertain. This sequence originates from a human donor who received an intestinal transplant. The input for sequencing was unstimulated CD4+ T cells sorted from spleen or lymph node cells, taken before intestinal transplant. The CDR3 protein: CAWSGLLSNQPQHF. DNA sequence: TGTGCCTGGAGTGGATTACTTAGCAATCAGCCCCAGCATTTT.